The clone carrying this T cell receptor beta chain was counted only a few times. TCRdb recomputed calls from the 5' RACE reads with MiXCR, one row per CDR3 protein. Among 470,000 or so distinct CDR3 sequences listed, about a sixth were seen once. The data belong to a study of T-cell memory formation after mild COVID-19. V was trimmed by 0 bases and J by 1 base, leaving 11 bases between them. Germline values: CDR1 SGHDT, CDR2 YYEEEE. The CDR3 runs to 16 residues. The chain couples TRBV5-6 to TRBJ2-4; D unresolved. This receptor was obtained from a man younger than 35 who had mild COVID-19 (a few samples of this study predate the infection). Cell type and time point are not known. Sequenced material: PBMCs or a T cell subset sorted from them (not recorded which). The chain's CDR3 is CASSLGPLKAKNIQYF. DNA of the CDR3: TGTGCCAGCAGCTTGGGCCCCCTAAAGGCCAAAAACATTCAGTACTTC. Full variable domain (outside the CDR3, taken from reference TRBV5-6 and TRBJ2-4): DAGVTQSPTHLIKTRGQQVTLRCSPKSGHDTVSWYQQALGQGPQFIFQYYEEEERQRGNFPDRFSGHQFPNYSSELNVNALLLGDSALYLCASSLGPLKAKNIQYFGAGTRLSVL.